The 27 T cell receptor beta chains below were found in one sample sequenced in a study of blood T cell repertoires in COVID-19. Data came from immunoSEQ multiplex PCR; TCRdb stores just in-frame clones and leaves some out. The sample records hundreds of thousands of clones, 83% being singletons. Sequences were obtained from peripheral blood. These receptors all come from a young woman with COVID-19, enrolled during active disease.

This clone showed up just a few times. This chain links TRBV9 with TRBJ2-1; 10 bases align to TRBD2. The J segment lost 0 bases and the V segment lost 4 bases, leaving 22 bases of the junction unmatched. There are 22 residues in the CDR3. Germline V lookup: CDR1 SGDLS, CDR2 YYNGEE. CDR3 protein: CASSPSGTFSGRHTSSYNEQFF. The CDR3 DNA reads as TGTGCCAGCAGCCCTTCCGGGACGTTTAGCGGGAGGCATACCAGCTCCTACAATGAGCAGTTCTTC.

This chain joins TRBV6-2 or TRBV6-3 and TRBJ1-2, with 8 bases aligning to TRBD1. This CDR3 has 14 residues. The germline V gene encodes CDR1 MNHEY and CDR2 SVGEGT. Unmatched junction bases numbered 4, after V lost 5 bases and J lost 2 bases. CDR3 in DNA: TGTGCCAGCAGTGACCGGGACAGGAACTATGGCTACACCTTC. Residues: CASSDRDRNYGYTF.

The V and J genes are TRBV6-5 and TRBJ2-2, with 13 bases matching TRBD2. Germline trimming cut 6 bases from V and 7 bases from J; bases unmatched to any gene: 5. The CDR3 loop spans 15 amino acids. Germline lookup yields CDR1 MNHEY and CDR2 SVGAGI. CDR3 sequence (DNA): TGTGCCAGCAGACTAGCGGGAGGGCGAGTCGGGGAGCTGTTTTTT. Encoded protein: CASRLAGGRVGELFF.

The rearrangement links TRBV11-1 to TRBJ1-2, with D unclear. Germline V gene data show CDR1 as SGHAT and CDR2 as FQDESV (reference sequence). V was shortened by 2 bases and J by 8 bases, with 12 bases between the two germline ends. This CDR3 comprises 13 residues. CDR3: CASSLSGLHGYTF. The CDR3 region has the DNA TGTGCCAGCAGCTTAAGCGGCTTACACGGCTACACCTTC.

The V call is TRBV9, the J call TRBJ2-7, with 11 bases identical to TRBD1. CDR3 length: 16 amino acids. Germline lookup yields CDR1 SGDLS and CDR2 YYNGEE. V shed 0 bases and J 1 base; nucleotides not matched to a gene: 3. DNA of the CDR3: TGTGCCAGCAGCGTAGGGGACAGGGGGGGATCCTACGAGCAGTACTTC. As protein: CASSVGDRGGSYEQYF.

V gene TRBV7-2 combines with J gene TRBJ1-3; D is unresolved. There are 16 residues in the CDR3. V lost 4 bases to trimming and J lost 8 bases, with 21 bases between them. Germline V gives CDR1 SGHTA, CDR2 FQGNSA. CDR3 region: CASSYWSGVGSDTIYF. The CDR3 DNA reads TGTGCCAGCAGCTACTGGTCCGGGGTGGGTTCGGACACCATATATTTT.

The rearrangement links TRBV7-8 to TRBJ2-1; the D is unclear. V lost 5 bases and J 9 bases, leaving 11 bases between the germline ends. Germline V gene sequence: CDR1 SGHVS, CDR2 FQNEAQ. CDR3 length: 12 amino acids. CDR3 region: CASSRMWSEQFF. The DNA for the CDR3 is TGTGCCAGCAGCCGAATGTGGAGTGAGCAGTTCTTC.

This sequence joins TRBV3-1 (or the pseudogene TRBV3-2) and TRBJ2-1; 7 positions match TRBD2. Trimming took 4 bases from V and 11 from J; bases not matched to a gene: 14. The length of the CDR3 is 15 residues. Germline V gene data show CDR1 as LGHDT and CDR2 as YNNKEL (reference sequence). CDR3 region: CASSPNSGPLPQQFF. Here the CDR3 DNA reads TGTGCCAGCAGCCCAAATAGCGGGCCTCTTCCTCAGCAGTTCTTC.

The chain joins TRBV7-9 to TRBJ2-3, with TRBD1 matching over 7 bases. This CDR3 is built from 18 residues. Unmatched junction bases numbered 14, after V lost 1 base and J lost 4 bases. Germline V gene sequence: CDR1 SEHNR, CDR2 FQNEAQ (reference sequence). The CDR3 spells CASSLDVSRGRRSDTQYF. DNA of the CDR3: TGTGCCAGCAGCTTAGATGTTAGTAGGGGGCGCAGATCAGATACGCAGTATTTT.

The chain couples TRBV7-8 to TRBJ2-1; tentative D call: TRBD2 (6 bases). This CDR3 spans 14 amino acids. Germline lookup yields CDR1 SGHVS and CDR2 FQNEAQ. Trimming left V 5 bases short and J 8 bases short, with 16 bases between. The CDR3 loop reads CASSALTSSDEQFF. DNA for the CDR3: TGTGCCAGCAGCGCCCTCACTAGCTCCGATGAGCAGTTCTTC.

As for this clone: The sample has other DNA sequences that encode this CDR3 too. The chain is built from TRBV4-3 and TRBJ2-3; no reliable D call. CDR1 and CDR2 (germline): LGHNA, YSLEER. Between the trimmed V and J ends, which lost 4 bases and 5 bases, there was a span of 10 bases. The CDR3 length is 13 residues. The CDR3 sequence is CASSPARRDTQYF. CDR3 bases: TGCGCCAGCAGCCCCGCGCGGCGAGATACGCAGTATTTT.

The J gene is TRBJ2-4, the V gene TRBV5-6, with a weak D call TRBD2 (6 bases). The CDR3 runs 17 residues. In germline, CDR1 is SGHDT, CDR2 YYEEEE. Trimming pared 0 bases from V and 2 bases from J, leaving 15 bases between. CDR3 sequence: CASSLGETGRTKNIQYF. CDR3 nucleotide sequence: TGTGCCAGCAGCTTGGGTGAAACGGGGAGGACCAAAAACATTCAGTACTTC.

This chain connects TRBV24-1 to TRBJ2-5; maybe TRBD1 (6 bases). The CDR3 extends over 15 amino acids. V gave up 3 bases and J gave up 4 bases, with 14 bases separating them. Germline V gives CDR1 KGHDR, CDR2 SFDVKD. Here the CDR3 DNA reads TGTGCCACCAGTGATCCCCGACAGGAGCGAGAGACCCAGTACTTC. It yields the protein CATSDPRQERETQYF.

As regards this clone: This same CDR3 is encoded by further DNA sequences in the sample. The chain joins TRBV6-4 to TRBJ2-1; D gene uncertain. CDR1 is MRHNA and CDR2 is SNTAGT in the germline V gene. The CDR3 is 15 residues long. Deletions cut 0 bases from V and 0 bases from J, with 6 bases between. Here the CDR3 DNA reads TGTGCCAGCAGTGACTCTTCGGGCTCCTACAATGAGCAGTTCTTC. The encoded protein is CASSDSSGSYNEQFF.

The CDR3 sequence: CASSTSGPRGEQYF. In DNA form, the CDR3 reads TGTGCCAGCAGTACTAGCGGGCCCCGAGGCGAGCAGTACTTC. This chain joins TRBV6-5 and TRBJ2-7; 9 bases align to TRBD2. Trimming at V came to 5 bases and at J to 6 bases, leaving 8 bases not matched to a gene. CDR3 length equals 14 residues. Germline CDR1 and CDR2: MNHEY and SVGAGI.

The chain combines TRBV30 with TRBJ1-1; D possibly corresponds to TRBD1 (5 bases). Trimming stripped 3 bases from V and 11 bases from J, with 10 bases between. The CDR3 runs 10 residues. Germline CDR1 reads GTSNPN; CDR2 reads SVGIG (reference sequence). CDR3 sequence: CAWRQESAFF. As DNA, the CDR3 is TGTGCCTGGAGACAGGAGTCCGCTTTCTTT.

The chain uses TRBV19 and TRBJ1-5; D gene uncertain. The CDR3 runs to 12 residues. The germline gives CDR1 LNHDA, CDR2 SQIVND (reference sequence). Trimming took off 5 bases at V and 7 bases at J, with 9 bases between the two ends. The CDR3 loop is CASSLVQQPQHF. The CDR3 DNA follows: TGTGCCAGTAGTTTGGTGCAGCAGCCCCAGCATTTT.

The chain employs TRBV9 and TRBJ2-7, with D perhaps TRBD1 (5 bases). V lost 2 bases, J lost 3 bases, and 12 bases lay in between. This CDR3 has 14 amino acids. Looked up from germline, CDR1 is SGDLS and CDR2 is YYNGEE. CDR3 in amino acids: CASSVRGQGYEQYF. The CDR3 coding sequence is TGTGCCAGCAGCGTCCGTGGGCAGGGCTACGAGCAGTACTTC.

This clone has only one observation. CDR3 sequence reads: CASSAGTGYADNSPLHF. CDR3 nucleotides: TGTGCCAGCAGTGCTGGGACAGGGTATGCGGATAATTCACCCCTCCACTTT. The chain is built from TRBV2 and TRBJ1-6; 9 bases are a match to TRBD1. The germline V gene encodes CDR1 SNHLY and CDR2 FYNNEI. The CDR3 loop spans 17 amino acids. Unmatched junction bases numbered 9, after V lost 4 bases and J lost 5 bases. The whole variable domain, remainder taken from reference TRBV2 and TRBJ1-6, is EPEVTQTPSHQVTQMGQEVILRCVPISNHLYFYWYRQILGQKVEFLVSFYNNEISEKSEIFDDQFSVERPDGSNFTLKIRSTKLEDSAMYFCASSAGTGYADNSPLHFGNGTRLTVT.

The CDR3 here is CASSYRGDAYNEQFF. CDR3 in DNA: TGTGCCAGCAGTTACCGGGGGGACGCCTACAATGAGCAGTTCTTC. V and J are TRBV6-5 and TRBJ2-1; 7 bases agree with TRBD2. In germline, CDR1 is MNHEY, CDR2 SVGAGI. The CDR3 contains 15 residues. V shed 2 bases, J shed 2 bases, and the junction held 3 bases outside the gene matches.

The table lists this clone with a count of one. The CDR3 is CATSDQDYRNEQFF. In nucleotides, the CDR3 is TGTGCCACCAGTGACCAGGACTACCGGAATGAGCAGTTCTTC. The chain recombines TRBV24-1 with TRBJ2-1; weak D call: TRBD2 (6 bases). Germline V gives CDR1 KGHDR, CDR2 SFDVKD. V lost 4 bases to trimming and J lost 7 bases, with 13 bases between them. The CDR3 is 14 amino acids.

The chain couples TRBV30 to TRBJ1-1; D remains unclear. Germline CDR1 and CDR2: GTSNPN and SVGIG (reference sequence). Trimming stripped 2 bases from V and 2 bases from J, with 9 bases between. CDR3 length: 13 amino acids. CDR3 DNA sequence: TGTGCCTGGAGTCGCTCCACAAACACTGAAGCTTTCTTT. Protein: CAWSRSTNTEAFF.

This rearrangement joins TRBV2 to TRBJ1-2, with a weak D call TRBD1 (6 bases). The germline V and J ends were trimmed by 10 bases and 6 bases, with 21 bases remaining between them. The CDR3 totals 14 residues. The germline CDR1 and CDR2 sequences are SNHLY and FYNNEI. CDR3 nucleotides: TGTGCCATCCCCCAAATGGTAGGGGGTAATGGCTACACCTTC. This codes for CAIPQMVGGNGYTF.

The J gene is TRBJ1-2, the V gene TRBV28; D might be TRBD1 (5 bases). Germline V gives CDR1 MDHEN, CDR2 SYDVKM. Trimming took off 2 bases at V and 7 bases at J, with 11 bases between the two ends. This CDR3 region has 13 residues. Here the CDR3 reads CASSLGAPSGYTF. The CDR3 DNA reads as TGTGCCAGCAGTTTAGGGGCACCCTCTGGCTACACCTTC.

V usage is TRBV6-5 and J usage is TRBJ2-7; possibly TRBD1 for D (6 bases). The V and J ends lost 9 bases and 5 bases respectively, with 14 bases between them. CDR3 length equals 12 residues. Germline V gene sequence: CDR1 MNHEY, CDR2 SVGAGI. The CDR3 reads CASSEQGNEQYF. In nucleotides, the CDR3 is TGTGCCAGTTCCGAACAGGGTAACGAGCAGTACTTC.

This chain's CDR3 is CASSVDVQGRNTEAFF. CDR3 in DNA: TGTGCCAGCAGCGTAGATGTCCAGGGGCGGAACACTGAAGCTTTCTTT. This sequence joins TRBV9 and TRBJ1-1, with D possibly being TRBD1 (6 bases). Germline CDR1 reads SGDLS; CDR2 reads YYNGEE. V was clipped by 0 bases and J by 1 base, with 13 bases between them. This CDR3 spans 16 amino acids.

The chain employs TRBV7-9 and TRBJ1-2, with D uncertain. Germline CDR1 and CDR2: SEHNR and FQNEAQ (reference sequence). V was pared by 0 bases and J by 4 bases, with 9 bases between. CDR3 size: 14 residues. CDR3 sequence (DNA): TGTGCCAGCAGCTTAGCGGTAGGAGGCTATGGCTACACCTTC. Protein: CASSLAVGGYGYTF.